The 20 T cell receptor beta chains below were found in one sample sequenced in a study of regulatory T cells in long-lasting Graves disease. Time point indicated: newly diagnosed GD, antithyroid drugs for less than 3 months. PBMC RNA was the source of the TCR library. CDR3-region Arm-PCR and iRepertoire HTBI primers produced the TCR beta libraries. TCRdb independently ran MiXCR on the multiplex PCR reads; one entry per CDR3 protein. This table has around 480,000 distinct CDR3 sequences, about 16% appearing once. The sample was also reused in another study, on T cells in Graves' hyperthyroidism and ophthalmopathy.

The starting material was peripheral blood mononuclear cells (PBMCs), obtained at new diagnosis, from a patient treated with antithyroid drugs. These receptor sequences come from a woman aged 35-65 years with Graves disease.

Many counts were recorded for this clonotype. This rearrangement joins TRBV6-2 or TRBV6-3 to TRBJ2-3; no clear D gene. This CDR3 comprises 14 residues. Between the trimmed V and J ends, which lost 5 bases and 0 bases, there was a span of 9 bases. CDR1 MNHEY and CDR2 SVGEGT come from the germline V gene. The CDR3 sequence is CASSPTLSTDTQYF. Here the CDR3 DNA reads TGTGCCAGCAGTCCTACTCTTAGCACAGATACGCAGTATTTT.

This clonotype was detected a few times. The chain has TRBV11-1 and TRBJ1-6; D is possibly TRBD1 (5 bases). The V and J ends lost 3 bases and 5 bases respectively, with 17 bases between them. The CDR3 covers 17 residues. Germline CDR1 and CDR2: SGHAT and FQDESV (reference sequence). In nucleotides, the CDR3 is TGTGCCAGCAGCTTTCCCCTGAGGGACGTCGATAATTCACCCCTCCACTTT. It specifies CASSFPLRDVDNSPLHF.

The chain recombines TRBV24-1 with TRBJ2-1; D not resolved. CDR1 is KGHDR, CDR2 SFDVKD, per germline. Trimming removed 4 bases at V and 4 bases at J, with 10 bases between. The CDR3 totals 14 residues. CDR3 sequence (DNA): TGTGCCACCAGTGACCCTCGAACGTACAATGAGCAGTTCTTC. Amino acid sequence: CATSDPRTYNEQFF.

The sample holds a few counts of this clonotype. The J gene is TRBJ1-3, the V gene TRBV28, with no clear D. CDR1 and CDR2 from the germline V gene are MDHEN and SYDVKM. The CDR3 is 15 amino acids. V lost 3 bases and J lost 0, with 9 bases in between. The CDR3 bases are TGTGCCAGCAGTTTTTGGGGAAGCTCTGGAAACACCATATATTTT. Translation gives CASSFWGSSGNTIYF.

This clonotype was seen a handful of times. The junction departs from the called germline gene at one end, perhaps through a read error. The V call is TRBV2, the J call TRBJ2-2; D gene ambiguous. CDR1 is SNHLY, CDR2 FYNNEI, per germline. The CDR3 contains 11 residues. For the CDR3, the DNA is TGTGCCAGCAGTCTAACCGAGGAGCTGTTTTTT. Amino acids: CASSLTEELFF.

This clonotype was picked up many times. V gene TRBV18 combines with J gene TRBJ2-5; 7 bases line up with TRBD1. CDR3 size: 15 residues. J lost 2 bases, V lost 8 bases, and 11 bases had no gene match. In germline, CDR1 is KGHSH, CDR2 LQKENI. The CDR3 loop is CASSPTGTAQETQYF. CDR3 nucleotide sequence: TGTGCCAGCAGTCCCACCGGGACAGCACAAGAGACCCAGTACTTC.

V gene TRBV7-3 combines with J gene TRBJ2-2, with TRBD2 matching 12 bases. The CDR3 runs to 15 residues. Losses at the gene ends were 4 bases for V and 9 bases for J; bases not matched to a gene: 6. CDR1 is SGHTA and CDR2 is FQGTGA in the germline V gene. CDR3 nucleotides: TGTGCCAGCAGCTCAGGACTAGCGGGATCCAGGGAGCTGTTTTTT. Amino acid sequence: CASSSGLAGSRELFF. The whole variable domain, remainder taken from reference TRBV7-3 and TRBJ2-2, is GAGVSQTPSNKVTEKGKYVELRCDPISGHTALYWYRQSLGQGPEFLIYFQGTGAADDSGLPNDRFFAVRPEGSVSTLKIQRTERGDSAVYLCASSSGLAGSRELFFGEGSRLTVL.

This clonotype was counted at least ten times. This sequence joins TRBV3-1 and TRBJ1-6; tentative D call: TRBD1 (6 bases). Germline lookup yields CDR1 LGHDT and CDR2 YNNKEL (reference sequence). The CDR3 is 14 residues long. V shed 2 bases and J shed 7 bases, with 9 bases lying between them. The CDR3 here is CASSQRQENSPLHF. DNA for the CDR3: TGTGCCAGCAGCCAACGACAGGAGAATTCACCCCTCCACTTT.

This clonotype turned up a few times. The genes are TRBV30 and TRBJ1-5; D is uncertain. Germline values: CDR1 GTSNPN, CDR2 SVGIG (reference sequence). The CDR3 runs 12 residues. V gave up 0 bases and J gave up 6 bases, with 6 bases separating them. The CDR3 reads CAWSVSGQPQHF. CDR3 DNA sequence: TGTGCCTGGAGTGTCAGTGGTCAGCCCCAGCATTTT.

CDR3: CAISGTSGGPPGELFF. In DNA, the CDR3 is TGTGCCATCAGTGGCACTAGCGGGGGGCCGCCCGGGGAGCTGTTTTTT. The J gene is TRBJ2-2, the V gene TRBV10-3; 12 nucleotides line up with TRBD2. Looked up from germline, CDR1 is ENHRY and CDR2 is SYGVKD. V trimming: 4 bases; J trimming: 6 bases; junction bases outside the gene matches: 6. The CDR3 runs to 16 residues.

The rearrangement uses TRBV30 and TRBJ2-3; D ambiguous. Trimming cost V 0 bases and J 4 bases, with 14 bases left between them. The CDR3 runs 15 residues. Germline assignment: CDR1 GTSNPN and CDR2 SVGIG (reference sequence). CDR3 amino acids: CAWSVRSRGSDTQYF. The CDR3 coding sequence is TGTGCCTGGAGTGTAAGATCACGAGGTTCAGATACGCAGTATTTT.

Only a few counts were recorded for this clonotype. The chain employs TRBV15 and TRBJ2-7; no definite D call. Trimming stripped 0 bases from V and 9 bases from J, with 6 bases between. CDR1 LNHNV and CDR2 YYDKDF come from the germline V gene (reference sequence). The CDR3 is 11 amino acids. The CDR3 is CATSRDGRQYF. The CDR3 DNA follows: TGTGCCACCAGCAGAGATGGAAGGCAGTACTTC.

This chain connects TRBV19 to TRBJ1-1; D uncertain. CDR1 is LNHDA, CDR2 SQIVND, per germline (reference sequence). The V end was cut by 4 bases, the J end by 2 bases, with 14 bases between. This CDR3 is 15 amino acids long. The CDR3 DNA reads as TGTGCCAGTAGTACAAAACAGAACTCAAACACTGAAGCTTTCTTT. It translates to CASSTKQNSNTEAFF. The full variable domain, rest sourced from reference TRBV19 and TRBJ1-1, is DGGITQSPKYLFRKEGQNVTLSCEQNLNHDAMYWYRQDPGQGLRLIYYSQIVNDFQKGDIAEGYSVSREKKESFPLTVTSAQKNPTAFYLCASSTKQNSNTEAFFGQGTRLTVV.

This sequence joins TRBV5-1 and TRBJ2-2; TRBD2 agrees at 8 bases. The trim removed 0 bases at V and 2 bases at J, leaving 6 bases unmatched. The germline V gene encodes CDR1 SGHRS and CDR2 YFSETQ. The CDR3 loop spans 17 amino acids. The CDR3 region has the DNA TGCGCCAGCAGCTTGGAGGTAGCGGGGCCAAACACCGGGGAGCTGTTTTTT. This codes for CASSLEVAGPNTGELFF.

This clonotype was found once. The rearrangement joins TRBV7-9 to TRBJ1-3, with unresolved D. Germline CDR1 and CDR2: SEHNR and FQNEAQ (reference sequence). Deletions cut 5 bases from V and 0 bases from J, with 11 bases between. There are 15 residues in the CDR3. The CDR3 bases are TGTGCCAGCAGCCTTCCCGGGGTCTCTGGAAACACCATATATTTT. Translated: CASSLPGVSGNTIYF. Variable domain in full (rest from reference TRBV7-9 and TRBJ1-3): DTGVSQNPRHKITKRGQNVTFRCDPISEHNRLYWYRQTLGQGPEFLTYFQNEAQLEKSRLLSDRFSAERPKGSFSTLEIQRTEQGDSAMYLCASSLPGVSGNTIYFGEGSWLTVV.

This clonotype was counted at least ten times. This rearrangement joins TRBV2 to TRBJ2-5; D not resolved. V was shortened by 3 bases and J by 3 bases, with 8 bases between the two germline ends. This CDR3 comprises 13 residues. Germline V gene data show CDR1 as SNHLY and CDR2 as FYNNEI. CDR3 in DNA: TGTGCCAGCAGTGAGTCGCTAAAAGAGACCCAGTACTTC. Protein product: CASSESLKETQYF.

In its sample, this clonotype was seen a few times. This chain links TRBV5-1 with TRBJ1-5; 7 nucleotides align to TRBD1. The CDR3 spans 16 residues. CDR1 is SGHRS and CDR2 is YFSETQ in the germline V gene. Trimming removed 0 bases from V and 1 base from J; junction bases left unmatched: 4. Written as DNA, the CDR3 is TGCGCCAGCAGCTTGGCCCCAGGGGGAAGCAATCAGCCCCAGCATTTT. Translating gives CASSLAPGGSNQPQHF.

The table lists this clonotype with many counts. The CDR3 nucleotides are TGTGCCAGCAGTTTTGCGAACACCGGGGAGCTGTTTTTT. Encoded protein: CASSFANTGELFF. The J gene is TRBJ2-2, the V gene TRBV12-3 or TRBV12-4; D call uncertain. The ends were cut back, 3 bases at V and 0 bases at J, with 2 bases in the middle. The CDR3 totals 13 residues.

This clonotype was counted ten times or more. The chain uses TRBV18 and TRBJ1-5; no clear D. Germline values: CDR1 KGHSH, CDR2 LQKENI. V was pared by 2 bases and J by 2 bases, with 7 bases between. This CDR3 is built from 14 residues. CDR3 DNA: TGTGCCAGCTCACCAGGGCTCGGCAATCAGCCCCAGCATTTT. Protein sequence: CASSPGLGNQPQHF.

The V call is TRBV5-1, the J call TRBJ2-3, with TRBD2 matching over 13 bases. J was trimmed by 6 bases and V by 4 bases; bases with no gene match: 8. CDR3 length: 16 amino acids. Germline V CDR1 and CDR2: SGHRS, YFSETQ. The DNA for the CDR3 is TGCGCCAGCAGCACTGGACTAGCGGGGGTTTCGGATACGCAGTATTTT. Amino acid sequence: CASSTGLAGVSDTQYF.